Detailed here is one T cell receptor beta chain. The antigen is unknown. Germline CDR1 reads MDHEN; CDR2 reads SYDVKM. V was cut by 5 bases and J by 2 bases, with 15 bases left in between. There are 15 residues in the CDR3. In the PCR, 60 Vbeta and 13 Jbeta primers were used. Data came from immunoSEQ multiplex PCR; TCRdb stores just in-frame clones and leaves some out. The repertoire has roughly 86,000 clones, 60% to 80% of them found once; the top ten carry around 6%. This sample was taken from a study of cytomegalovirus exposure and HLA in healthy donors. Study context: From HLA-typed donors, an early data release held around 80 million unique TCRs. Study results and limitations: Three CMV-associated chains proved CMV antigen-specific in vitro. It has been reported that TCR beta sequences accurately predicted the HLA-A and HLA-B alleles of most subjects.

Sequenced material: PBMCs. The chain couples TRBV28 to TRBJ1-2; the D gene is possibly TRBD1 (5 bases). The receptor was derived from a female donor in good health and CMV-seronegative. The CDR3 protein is CASSRGGTHNYGYTF. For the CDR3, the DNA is TGTGCCAGCAGTAGAGGCGGGACCCACAACTATGGCTACACCTTC.